This T cell receptor (beta chain) was retrieved from a study (dated by TCRdb to between 2016 and 2019). Study-wide context: Sequence and structural analyses were applied in the study to characterize human CD8+ TCR repertoires that recognize immunodominant viral antigens.

Points the paper makes about the study in general: The CD8+ TCR repertoires specific to different immunodominant viral antigens were reported to be highly diverse and distinct from one another.

V loses 8 bases, J loses 9 bases, and the germline ends lie 17 bases apart. From a lookup of the germline V gene (reference sequence), CDR1 and CDR2 are LNHDA and SQIVND. Measured from the cysteine to the phenylalanine, the CDR3 is 13 residues long. The kept DNA is CDR3 alone, 39 bases in frame from the first base. Sequencing took place on an Illumina HiSeq 2500. TCRdb itself trimmed the public reads at Q25 with fastp, ran MiXCR and retained productive beta chains. Every distinct CDR3 protein forms one entry, paired with its most common genes and DNA. Present in this sample are more than 350 distinct CDR3 sequences, approximately 30% of which were seen just once. About 82% of the sample rests with the top ten. This clonotype is labeled large (0.1 to 1%). The antigen this receptor binds is unknown. Per-base qualities were not stored, and no clone one base away is much larger.

The sequencing input was CD8+ T cells (not recorded whether cultured). The TCR was taken from a male donor. The V gene is TRBV19 and the J gene is TRBJ2-1; the D gene assignment is ambiguous. The nucleotide sequence is TGTGCCAGTTCCTTGTTTTCTATCGGTGAGCAGTTCTTC. It is translated as CASSLFSIGEQFF.